Sequencing of this TCR beta chain was carried out in a study of shared clonotypes between healthy human individuals. Repertoires were generated with immunoSEQ multiplex PCR, while TCRdb's copy carries only in-frame clones and drops some. The data contain around 480,000 clones, around 79% of them singletons. Germline CDR1 is GTSNPN and CDR2 is SVGIG (reference sequence). V lost 1 base, J lost 9 bases, and 10 bases lay in between. There are 12 residues in the CDR3. Every donor was a Caucasian adult from Nashville, Tennessee. The chain is built from TRBV30 and TRBJ2-1; tentatively, D is TRBD2 (6 bases). The sequence derives from a woman in her 40s in good health. Some clones in this sample may be carry-over from other donors' samples. Sequencing input: PBMCs. CDR3 protein: CAWSGLDSEQFF. DNA of the CDR3: TGTGCCTGGAGTGGACTAGATAGTGAGCAGTTCTTC.